A single sample is the source of the 30 T cell receptor beta chains below, sequenced in a study of radiotherapy plus CTLA-4 blockade in lung cancer. Generated by immunoSEQ multiplex PCR, the TCRdb table keeps only in-frame clones and is missing some. The table has about 77,000 clones, approximately 73% seen once. The specimen was peripheral blood, collected from a patient treated with radiotherapy plus ipilimumab. Receptor source: a human donor with non-small cell lung cancer whose response to radiotherapy plus ipilimumab could not be evaluated.

CDR3 bases: TGCGCCAGCAGCCAGCAAGCCCTCGGGACAGCTAACTATGGCTACACCTTC. Protein product: CASSQQALGTANYGYTF. This chain connects TRBV4-1 to TRBJ1-2; 7 nucleotides align to TRBD1. Per germline, CDR1 MGHRA and CDR2 YSYEKL. The V segment lost 3 bases and the J segment 0 bases; nucleotides outside the gene matches: 10. CDR3 length: 17 amino acids.

The V gene is TRBV29-1, the J gene TRBJ2-7; 8 bases match TRBD1. Germline loops: CDR1 SQVTM, CDR2 ANQGSEA. Unmatched junction bases numbered 8, after V lost 7 bases and J lost 9 bases. This CDR3 contains 11 residues. The CDR3, as DNA: TGCAGCGGGGTGGACAGGGCAGTGCAGTACTTC. This sequence encodes CSGVDRAVQYF.

This clone appeared once. The V call is TRBV28, the J call TRBJ1-1; D unresolved. CDR1 and CDR2 from the germline V gene are MDHEN and SYDVKM. Trimming shortened V by 2 bases and J by 1 base, and 8 bases separated the two germline ends. The CDR3 runs 14 residues. DNA of the CDR3: TGTGCCAGCAGTTTACACGGAGAGAACACTGAAGCTTTCTTT. It translates to CASSLHGENTEAFF.

This clone was observed a few times. The gene calls are TRBV4-1 and TRBJ2-1; D remains ambiguous. The CDR3 is 16 amino acids. Trimming took off 5 bases at V and 0 bases at J, with 14 bases between the two ends. CDR1 and CDR2 (germline): MGHRA, YSYEKL. The CDR3 DNA is TGCGCCAGCAGCTACAGCCGGAAGAGCTCCTACAATGAGCAGTTCTTC. It codes for CASSYSRKSSYNEQFF.

The CDR3 region has the DNA TGTGCCAGCAGCCAAAGACATAACTCCGAGCAGTACTTC. Amino acids: CASSQRHNSEQYF. This chain connects TRBV7-2 to TRBJ2-7; D gene ambiguous. The CDR3 sequence is 13 residues long. In germline, CDR1 is SGHTA, CDR2 FQGNSA. V lost 5 bases and J 6 bases, leaving 14 bases between the germline ends.

This clone was found a few times. The genes are TRBV5-1 and TRBJ1-1, with a possible D match to TRBD1 (6 bases). V gave up 4 bases and J gave up 10 bases, with 17 bases separating them. This CDR3 comprises 13 residues. Germline lookup yields CDR1 SGHRS and CDR2 YFSETQ. The CDR3 DNA reads TGCGCCAGCAGCCCGGACAGCCCAGTTGGAGCTTTCTTT. It is translated as CASSPDSPVGAFF.

This chain links TRBV19 with TRBJ2-7, with 9 bases that match TRBD1. Trimming cost V 6 bases and J 2 bases; bases outside gene matches: 5. Germline CDR1 LNHDA, CDR2 SQIVND (reference sequence). The CDR3 is made up of 14 amino acids. CDR3 bases: TGTGCCAGTAGCCAACAGGGGGCCGCCTACGAGCAGTACTTC. Protein: CASSQQGAAYEQYF.

The rearrangement links TRBV29-1 to TRBJ2-7; TRBD1 matches 9 bases. The V gene's germline CDR1 is SQVTM and CDR2 ANQGSEA. The J segment lost 7 bases and the V segment lost 7 bases, leaving 11 bases of the junction unmatched. The CDR3 has 13 amino acids. CDR3 in amino acids: CSAQGQGVREQYF. For the CDR3, the DNA is TGCAGCGCCCAGGGACAGGGTGTCCGGGAGCAGTACTTC.

CDR3 amino acids: CSVAGGVDTDTQYF. CDR3 DNA sequence: TGCAGCGTTGCGGGAGGGGTCGACACAGATACGCAGTATTTT. The rearrangement uses TRBV29-1 and TRBJ2-3; 8 nucleotides agree with TRBD2. CDR1 and CDR2 (germline): SQVTM, ANQGSEA. The CDR3 runs to 14 residues. The J segment lost 2 bases and the V segment lost 4 bases, leaving 5 bases of the junction unmatched.

The gene calls are TRBV5-1 and TRBJ1-5, with D possibly matching TRBD1 (6 bases). The CDR3 length is 13 residues. V lost 4 bases and J lost 4, with 9 bases in between. The germline CDR1 and CDR2 sequences are SGHRS and YFSETQ. The CDR3, as DNA: TGCGCCAGCAGCATCGGACAGAATCAGCCCCAGCATTTT. The encoded protein is CASSIGQNQPQHF. The full variable domain, with the rest looked up from reference TRBV5-1 and TRBJ1-5, is KAGVTQTPRYLIKTRGQQVTLSCSPISGHRSVSWYQQTPGQGLQFLFEYFSETQRNKGNFPGRFSGRQFSNSRSEMNVSTLELGDSALYLCASSIGQNQPQHFGDGTRLSIL.

The sample holds one count of this clone. The chain couples TRBV6-5 to TRBJ1-2; D uncertain. CDR1 is MNHEY and CDR2 is SVGAGI in the germline V gene. The CDR3 loop spans 15 amino acids. V lost 0 bases to trimming and J lost 4 bases, with 12 bases between them. DNA of the CDR3: TGTGCCAGCAGTTACTCAATGGGCCAGAGCTATGGCTACACCTTC. Its protein is CASSYSMGQSYGYTF.

The chain recombines TRBV5-5 with TRBJ2-7, with 9 bases matching TRBD1. The ends lost 5 bases at V and 2 bases at J; junction bases unmatched: 5. Germline values: CDR1 SGHKS, CDR2 YYEKEE (reference sequence). This CDR3 region has 14 residues. The CDR3 coding sequence is TGTGCCAGCAGTCCCGGGACAGGGCCCTACGAGCAGTACTTC. Amino acids: CASSPGTGPYEQYF.

This clone was seen a single time. Other nucleotide sequences in the sample specify the same CDR3. The V gene is TRBV19, the J gene TRBJ1-5; no firm D call. In germline, CDR1 is LNHDA, CDR2 SQIVND (reference sequence). The CDR3 spans 15 residues. The germline V and J ends were trimmed by 5 bases and 0 bases, with 11 bases remaining between them. As DNA, the CDR3 is TGTGCCAGTAGTTATGGGCGAGATAGCAATCAGCCCCAGCATTTT. Protein: CASSYGRDSNQPQHF.

Only one count was recorded for this clone. The gene calls are TRBV7-2 and TRBJ2-1; weak D call: TRBD1 (6 bases). CDR3 length equals 13 residues. V was pared by 5 bases and J by 12 bases, with 17 bases between. Germline V gene data show CDR1 as SGHTA and CDR2 as FQGNSA. This CDR3 is CASSPYREKAQFF. CDR3 nucleotides: TGTGCCAGCAGCCCATACAGGGAAAAGGCGCAGTTCTTC.

This clone turned up a few times. The gene calls are TRBV4-1 and TRBJ1-1; TRBD1 matches at 11 bases. V shed 1 base, J shed 2 bases, and the junction held 0 bases outside the gene matches. CDR1 is MGHRA, CDR2 YSYEKL, per germline. The CDR3 contains 15 residues. The CDR3 region is CASSQGTGGNTEAFF. The DNA for the CDR3 is TGCGCCAGCAGCCAAGGGACAGGGGGCAACACTGAAGCTTTCTTT.

V is TRBV25-1 and J is TRBJ2-7; D uncertain. Trimming left V 7 bases short and J 3 bases short, with 10 bases between. CDR1 and CDR2 from the germline V gene are MGHDK and SYGVNS. The CDR3 has 12 residues. CDR3 sequence (DNA): TGTGCCAGCACGCAGTCTGGCTACGAGCAGTACTTC. This encodes CASTQSGYEQYF.

The CDR3 coding sequence is TGTGCCAGCAGTAGCCCAATGGTCGGCACTGAAGCTTTCTTT. Protein sequence: CASSSPMVGTEAFF. This sequence joins TRBV28 and TRBJ1-1, with D hard to call. Trimming took 5 bases from V and 4 from J, leaving 14 bases between them. This CDR3 comprises 14 residues. Germline CDR1 and CDR2: MDHEN and SYDVKM.

This clone was seen more than once but under ten times. The chain has TRBV19 and TRBJ1-2, with D possibly being TRBD1 (5 bases). CDR1 is LNHDA and CDR2 is SQIVND in the germline V gene (reference sequence). The CDR3 length is 14 residues. The V end lost 4 bases, the J end lost 2 bases, and 11 bases lay between the germline ends. The CDR3 reads CASSTLGGNYGYTF. In DNA, the CDR3 is TGTGCCAGTAGTACCCTCGGGGGGAACTATGGCTACACCTTC.

The chain links TRBV19 to TRBJ1-6, with a tentative D call TRBD1 (6 bases). The CDR3 covers 15 residues. Trimming cost V 7 bases and J 3 bases, with 13 bases left between them. Germline V gene lookup returns CDR1 LNHDA and CDR2 SQIVND (reference sequence). CDR3 protein: CASNSGQIYNSPLHF. The CDR3 nucleotides are TGTGCCAGTAACTCCGGACAGATCTATAATTCACCCCTCCACTTT. The entire variable domain, with the rest obtained from reference TRBV19 and TRBJ1-6, is as follows: DGGITQSPKYLFRKEGQNVTLSCEQNLNHDAMYWYRQDPGQGLRLIYYSQIVNDFQKGDIAEGYSVSREKKESFPLTVTSAQKNPTAFYLCASNSGQIYNSPLHFGNGTRLTVT.

This chain connects TRBV7-8 to TRBJ2-3, with 12 bases identical to TRBD2. CDR3 length: 19 amino acids. V trimming: 1 base; J trimming: 3 bases; junction bases outside the gene matches: 11. Germline lookup yields CDR1 SGHVS and CDR2 FQNEAQ. The CDR3 here is CASSLVLAGGTGVTDTQYF. In nucleotides, the CDR3 is TGTGCCAGCAGCTTAGTACTAGCGGGGGGAACTGGGGTGACAGATACGCAGTATTTT. Full variable domain (missing parts from reference TRBV7-8 and TRBJ2-3): GAGVSQSPRYKVAKRGQDVALRCDPISGHVSLFWYQQALGQGPEFLTYFQNEAQLDKSGLPSDRFFAERPEGSVSTLKIQRTQQEDSAVYLCASSLVLAGGTGVTDTQYFGPGTRLTVL.

This chain connects TRBV4-1 to TRBJ2-7, with a possible D match to TRBD1 (6 bases). CDR1 and CDR2 from the germline V gene are MGHRA and YSYEKL. V was clipped by 0 bases and J by 7 bases, with 10 bases between them. The CDR3 contains 13 residues. In DNA form, the CDR3 reads TGCGCCAGCAGCCAAGATTTCAGGGGTGAGCAGTACTTC. Its translation: CASSQDFRGEQYF.

The genes are TRBV5-1 and TRBJ2-7, with 7 bases fitting TRBD1. The CDR3 extends over 12 amino acids. Germline V gene sequence: CDR1 SGHRS, CDR2 YFSETQ. The junction had 2 bases not matched to a gene; V was cut back by 4 bases and J by 4 bases. The CDR3 nucleotides read TGCGCCAGCAGCCAGGGACAGTACGAGCAGTACTTC. Translation: CASSQGQYEQYF.

This chain joins TRBV9 and TRBJ2-7; D may be TRBD2 (8 bases). Trimming removed 2 bases from V and 3 bases from J, with 15 bases in between. The CDR3 has 15 residues. Germline CDR1 SGDLS, CDR2 YYNGEE. For the CDR3, the DNA is TGTGCCAGCAGCGTTAGTAGCGGGACAGACTACGAGCAGTACTTC. It encodes CASSVSSGTDYEQYF.

This clone was found a few times. The J gene is TRBJ1-6, the V gene TRBV7-2; possibly TRBD1 for D (5 bases). CDR1 SGHTA and CDR2 FQGNSA come from the germline V gene. CDR3 length: 15 amino acids. Trimming shortened V by 2 bases and J by 7 bases, and 12 bases separated the two germline ends. The DNA for the CDR3 is TGTGCCAGCAGCTTAAGCAGGGAGGAGAATTCACCCCTCCACTTT. It translates to CASSLSREENSPLHF.

The V gene is TRBV6-5, the J gene TRBJ2-5; no definite D call. Judging by the DNA end, TRBJ2-7 fits better; the J call may be wrong. The V gene's germline CDR1 is MNHEY and CDR2 SVGAGI. CDR3 length equals 14 residues. CDR3 nucleotide sequence: TGTGCCAGCAGGAAGCGCGGATTCTCCTACGAGCAGTACTTC. This codes for CASRKRGFSYEQYF.

This rearrangement joins TRBV28 to TRBJ2-6; D perhaps matches TRBD2 (5 bases). In germline, CDR1 is MDHEN, CDR2 SYDVKM. The CDR3 runs 15 residues. V gave up 3 bases and J gave up 0 bases, with 6 bases separating them. CDR3: CASSFSGSGANVLTF. Written as DNA, the CDR3 is TGTGCCAGCAGTTTCAGCGGCTCTGGGGCCAACGTCCTGACTTTC.

This clone was observed once. This chain links TRBV5-1 with TRBJ2-1; 11 positions match TRBD2. Trimming at V came to 4 bases and at J to 5 bases, leaving 5 bases not matched to a gene. Germline assignment: CDR1 SGHRS and CDR2 YFSETQ. This CDR3 is 15 amino acids long. The CDR3, as DNA: TGCGCCAGCAGCCCTGCGGGACTAGCGGACAATGAGCAGTTCTTC. Translation: CASSPAGLADNEQFF.

The CDR3 region is CASSWRRTGRLDTIYF. DNA of the CDR3: TGTGCCAGCAGCTGGAGAAGGACAGGGAGGTTGGACACCATATATTTT. This chain connects TRBV7-2 to TRBJ1-3; 8 bases fit TRBD1. With V trimmed by 4 bases and J by 8 bases, 13 bases remained unmatched. The CDR3 spans 16 residues. CDR1 and CDR2 (germline): SGHTA, FQGNSA.

J is TRBJ2-4 and V is TRBV11-2; no reliable D call. This CDR3 spans 13 amino acids. V shed 0 bases and J shed 9 bases, with 9 bases lying between them. The V gene's germline CDR1 is SGHAT and CDR2 FQNNGV. The CDR3 region has the DNA TGTGCCAGCAGCTTAGATGAGGAGAGCATTCAGTACTTC. Its protein is CASSLDEESIQYF.

The rearrangement uses TRBV27 and TRBJ1-2; D not certain. Trimming left V 4 bases short and J 2 bases short, with 11 bases between. Germline V gene lookup returns CDR1 MNHEY and CDR2 SMNVEV (reference sequence). The CDR3 is made up of 14 amino acids. This chain's CDR3 is CASSSVDTNYGYTF. CDR3 DNA: TGTGCCAGCAGTTCCGTCGACACCAACTATGGCTACACCTTC.